One and the same sample provided the 24 T cell receptor beta chains below, sequenced in a study of cytomegalovirus exposure and HLA in healthy donors. Measured with immunoSEQ multiplex PCR; TCRdb has only the in-frame clones, and not every one. Of about 73,000 clones in the sample, approximately 96% were seen once. Sequenced input: PBMCs. The receptors shown here come from a man younger than 30 in good health and CMV-seronegative.

The chain couples TRBV9 to TRBJ2-7; D perhaps matches TRBD2 (5 bases). The germline gives CDR1 SGDLS, CDR2 YYNGEE. Trimming pared 4 bases from V and 5 bases from J, leaving 13 bases between. The CDR3 length is 13 residues. The CDR3 nucleotides read TGTGCCAGCAGCCGGGATCAAGGGAACGAGCAGTACTTC. This translates into CASSRDQGNEQYF.

The V and J genes are TRBV5-1 and TRBJ2-7, with 8 positions matching TRBD2. The V gene end was trimmed by 4 bases and the J gene end by 5 bases; junction bases not matched to a gene: 11. The germline V gene encodes CDR1 SGHRS and CDR2 YFSETQ. This CDR3 is 15 amino acids long. CDR3 region: CASSTPERGRNEQYF. CDR3 DNA: TGCGCCAGCAGCACCCCGGAGCGGGGGAGGAACGAGCAGTACTTC.

This chain uses TRBV29-1 with TRBJ1-5, with 8 bases that match TRBD1. The CDR3 loop spans 13 amino acids. The J segment lost 6 bases and the V segment lost 3 bases, leaving 4 bases of the junction unmatched. CDR1 and CDR2 (germline): SQVTM, ANQGSEA. The CDR3 bases are TGCAGCGTTGATACAGGGGGAAGTCAGCCCCAGCATTTT. It is translated as CSVDTGGSQPQHF.

This chain uses TRBV7-8 with TRBJ2-5; D not certain. Trimming removed 0 bases at V and 5 bases at J, with 7 bases between. The CDR3 has 13 residues. The germline gives CDR1 SGHVS, CDR2 FQNEAQ. DNA of the CDR3: TGTGCCAGCAGCTTAGCCTTTTCGGAGACCCAGTACTTC. Amino acids: CASSLAFSETQYF.

This chain joins TRBV25-1 and TRBJ1-1, with D tentatively TRBD1 (5 bases). This CDR3 contains 13 residues. The ends were cut back, 1 base at V and 4 bases at J, with 7 bases in the middle. CDR1 is MGHDK and CDR2 is SYGVNS in the germline V gene. The CDR3 region is CASSEWGSTEAFF. CDR3 coding DNA: TGTGCCAGCAGTGAATGGGGCTCCACTGAAGCTTTCTTT.

J is TRBJ1-1 and V is TRBV6-1; D call uncertain. V gave up 4 bases and J gave up 3 bases, with 18 bases separating them. CDR1 is MNHNS, CDR2 SASEGT, per germline. This CDR3 spans 16 amino acids. This CDR3 is CASSATNRGADTEAFF. CDR3 nucleotide sequence: TGTGCCAGCAGTGCGACTAACCGGGGTGCGGACACTGAAGCTTTCTTT.

By frequency in the sample, this clone is medium-sized. The rearrangement links TRBV11-2 to TRBJ2-7, with a possible D match to TRBD2 (5 bases). CDR1 SGHAT and CDR2 FQNNGV come from the germline V gene. This CDR3 is 13 amino acids long. Between the trimmed V and J ends, which lost 5 bases and 5 bases, there was a span of 13 bases. CDR3 nucleotides: TGTGCCAGCAGCCCATCGGGGAGCCACGAGCAGTACTTC. Protein product: CASSPSGSHEQYF.

The chain is built from TRBV6-6 and TRBJ1-2; D may be TRBD1 (6 bases). Deletions cut 2 bases from V and 0 bases from J, with 10 bases between. The CDR3 contains 15 residues. Germline V gives CDR1 MNHNY, CDR2 SVGAGI (reference sequence). The CDR3, as DNA: TGTGCCAGCAGTTACCCCCAGGGGACTAACTATGGCTACACCTTC. Its protein product is CASSYPQGTNYGYTF.

The gene calls are TRBV30 and TRBJ2-7, with 12 bases aligning to TRBD2. This CDR3 spans 15 amino acids. Germline CDR1 and CDR2: GTSNPN and SVGIG (reference sequence). Trimming at V came to 0 bases and at J to 7 bases, leaving 7 bases not matched to a gene. This CDR3 reads CAWSVYSGTSGEQYF. Here the CDR3 DNA reads TGTGCCTGGAGTGTATACTCCGGGACTAGCGGGGAGCAGTACTTC.

The rearrangement uses TRBV15 and TRBJ2-3; tentatively, D is TRBD2 (5 bases). The CDR3 consists of 14 residues. Germline values: CDR1 LNHNV, CDR2 YYDKDF (reference sequence). V lost 1 base to trimming and J lost 3 bases, with 8 bases between them. DNA for the CDR3: TGTGCCACCAGCAGAGGAGGAGGAACAGATACGCAGTATTTT. It codes for CATSRGGGTDTQYF.

The V gene is TRBV11-2, the J gene TRBJ2-3, with a tentative D call TRBD2 (6 bases). In germline, CDR1 is SGHAT, CDR2 FQNNGV. V was clipped by 3 bases and J by 1 base, with 14 bases between them. The CDR3 runs to 16 residues. This CDR3 is CASSFSGDWGTDTQYF. The CDR3 coding sequence is TGTGCCAGCAGCTTTAGTGGGGACTGGGGCACAGATACGCAGTATTTT.

The rearrangement joins TRBV19 to TRBJ1-4; weak D call: TRBD1 (5 bases). Germline V gives CDR1 LNHDA, CDR2 SQIVND (reference sequence). CDR3 length equals 14 residues. V lost 9 bases to trimming and J lost 5 bases, with 16 bases between them. The CDR3 sequence: CARLLDRHNEKLFF. The CDR3 DNA follows: TGTGCCAGACTCCTAGACAGACACAATGAAAAACTGTTTTTT.

CDR3 DNA sequence: TGCGCCAGCAGCTTGGGGACAGGGGCGCGCACAGATACGCAGTATTTT. Encoded protein: CASSLGTGARTDTQYF. The chain recombines TRBV5-1 with TRBJ2-3, with 9 nucleotides matching TRBD1. Per the germline V gene, CDR1 is SGHRS and CDR2 is YFSETQ. The length of the CDR3 is 16 residues. The V gene end was trimmed by 0 bases and the J gene end by 1 base; junction bases not matched to a gene: 3.

V gene TRBV27 combines with J gene TRBJ1-4; no clear D gene. Per germline, CDR1 MNHEY and CDR2 SMNVEV (reference sequence). Trimming cost V 10 bases and J 0 bases, with 9 bases left between them. This CDR3 is built from 13 residues. In DNA form, the CDR3 reads TGTGCCACCCAGGCCTCAACTAATGAAAAACTGTTTTTT. It encodes CATQASTNEKLFF.

The chain joins TRBV19 to TRBJ2-2; D is uncertain. The CDR3 runs to 13 residues. Germline loops: CDR1 LNHDA, CDR2 SQIVND (reference sequence). CDR3 bases: TGTGCTATAAAGCGTGCGAACACCGGGGAGCTGTTTTTT. It codes for CAIKRANTGELFF.

J is TRBJ1-1 and V is TRBV10-3, with a possible D match to TRBD1 (6 bases). The V end was cut by 6 bases, the J end by 5 bases, with 7 bases between. This CDR3 is 11 amino acids long. The germline CDR1 and CDR2 sequences are ENHRY and SYGVKD. The CDR3 loop reads CAIRGQTEAFF. CDR3 nucleotide sequence: TGTGCCATCAGAGGACAGACTGAAGCTTTCTTT.

This chain links TRBV6-5 with TRBJ2-1, with TRBD2 identical over 8 bases. CDR1 MNHEY and CDR2 SVGAGI come from the germline V gene. V shed 6 bases, J shed 2 bases, and the junction held 3 bases outside the gene matches. CDR3 length equals 14 residues. The CDR3 is CASSSGGAYNEQFF. The CDR3 bases are TGTGCCAGCAGCTCGGGGGGGGCCTACAATGAGCAGTTCTTC.

The chain is built from TRBV27 and TRBJ1-1, with D unresolved. Trimming removed 11 bases from V and 3 bases from J, with 13 bases in between. Germline assignment: CDR1 MNHEY and CDR2 SMNVEV (reference sequence). The CDR3 has 12 amino acids. The CDR3 DNA follows: TGTGCCTCCCGGGAGGGTTACACTGAAGCTTTCTTT. This sequence encodes CASREGYTEAFF.

The rearrangement links TRBV27 to TRBJ2-5, with 12 positions matching TRBD2. The length of the CDR3 is 15 residues. Germline V lookup: CDR1 MNHEY, CDR2 SMNVEV (reference sequence). V shed 2 bases, J shed 6 bases, and the junction held 4 bases outside the gene matches. CDR3: CASSLGLAGIKTQYF. In nucleotides, the CDR3 is TGTGCCAGCAGTTTAGGACTAGCGGGGATAAAGACCCAGTACTTC.

The gene calls are TRBV30 and TRBJ1-5; perhaps TRBD1 as D (6 bases). CDR1 and CDR2 from the germline V gene are GTSNPN and SVGIG (reference sequence). Trimming shortened V by 0 bases and J by 5 bases, and 11 bases separated the two germline ends. The CDR3 runs to 14 residues. CDR3 sequence: CAWSVGGAHQPQHF. The CDR3 DNA follows: TGTGCCTGGAGTGTAGGGGGGGCACATCAGCCCCAGCATTTT.

The V and J genes are TRBV11-2 and TRBJ2-1, with TRBD2 as a possible D gene (5 bases). The V and J ends lost 1 base and 2 bases respectively, with 9 bases between them. This CDR3 has 15 amino acids. CDR1 and CDR2 from the germline V gene are SGHAT and FQNNGV. CDR3 region: CASSLVRGTYNEQFF. The CDR3 bases are TGTGCCAGCAGCTTAGTTCGGGGTACCTACAATGAGCAGTTCTTC.

The chain is built from TRBV7-9 and TRBJ2-3; no firm D call. The V end was cut by 1 base, the J end by 2 bases, with 10 bases between. The germline gives CDR1 SEHNR, CDR2 FQNEAQ (reference sequence). The CDR3 contains 15 residues. CDR3 in DNA: TGTGCCAGCAGCTTAGGGTCAGTGGTCACAGATACGCAGTATTTT. Translation: CASSLGSVVTDTQYF.

This clone was counted a single time. J is TRBJ2-3 and V is TRBV19; tentatively, D is TRBD1 (6 bases). CDR3 length: 15 amino acids. Between the trimmed V and J ends, which lost 3 bases and 2 bases, there was a span of 12 bases. The germline CDR1 and CDR2 sequences are LNHDA and SQIVND (reference sequence). The CDR3 nucleotides read TGTGCCAGTAGTATTAGGTCAGGGGCCACAGATACGCAGTATTTT. Its protein product is CASSIRSGATDTQYF.

The rearrangement uses TRBV5-1 and TRBJ1-2; 8 nucleotides match TRBD1. This CDR3 spans 15 amino acids. The germline gives CDR1 SGHRS, CDR2 YFSETQ. V dropped 4 bases and J dropped 6; count of bases not matched to a gene: 11. The CDR3 bases are TGCGCCAGCAGCCCGACAGGGGATGGCAGGCATGGCTACACCTTC. This gives the protein CASSPTGDGRHGYTF.